A selection of T cell receptor beta chains follows, all from one sample in a study of cytomegalovirus exposure and HLA in healthy donors. Sequencing was performed with immunoSEQ multiplex PCR; in TCRdb, only in-frame clones are kept and a portion is missing. The sample records some 170,000 clones, roughly three quarters being singletons. The specimen sequenced was PBMCs. These receptors originate from a young man in good health and CMV-seropositive. Each CDR3 is given without its conserved first and last residue.

CDR3aa: ASRDSSSEQF
j_gene: TRBJ2-1
v_gene: TRBV9

CDR3aa: ASSLMPGKGGAGELF
j_gene: TRBJ2-2
v_gene: TRBV5-1

CDR3aa: ASSLADRATEAF
j_gene: TRBJ1-1
v_gene: TRBV7-2

CDR3aa: AWDRGRGTEAF
j_gene: TRBJ1-1
v_gene: TRBV30

CDR3aa: ASSLDPRDKVNQPQH
j_gene: TRBJ1-5
v_gene: TRBV7-2

CDR3aa: ASSFGGASTDTQY
j_gene: TRBJ2-3
v_gene: TRBV5-4

CDR3aa: ASSFGTRADTQY
j_gene: TRBJ2-3
v_gene: TRBV27

CDR3aa: ASSDLDRGNEQF
j_gene: TRBJ2-1
v_gene: TRBV6-1

CDR3aa: ASSVGATGELF
j_gene: TRBJ2-2
v_gene: TRBV11-2

CDR3aa: ASSETQNSPLH
j_gene: TRBJ1-6
v_gene: TRBV6-1

CDR3aa: ASSLQTGSNSPLH
j_gene: TRBJ1-6
v_gene: TRBV5-1

CDR3aa: ASSIGQNNQPQH
j_gene: TRBJ1-5
v_gene: TRBV19

CDR3aa: ASTPGGGRKGYT
j_gene: TRBJ1-2
v_gene: TRBV25-1

CDR3aa: ASSLAEAMDGYT
j_gene: TRBJ1-2
v_gene: TRBV5-1

CDR3aa: ASSDRGRNTEAF
j_gene: TRBJ1-1
v_gene: TRBV25-1

CDR3aa: ASSTDRGPTEAF
j_gene: TRBJ1-1
v_gene: TRBV6-6

CDR3aa: ASSQTRTNYGYT
j_gene: TRBJ1-2
v_gene: TRBV4-1

CDR3aa: AWSVQIEAF
j_gene: TRBJ1-1
v_gene: TRBV30

CDR3aa: ASSLVWDRPNEKLF
j_gene: TRBJ1-4
v_gene: TRBV5-1

CDR3aa: ASSLTGEGHGYT
j_gene: TRBJ1-2
v_gene: TRBV7-3

CDR3aa: ASSLEGTGHLNTEAF
j_gene: TRBJ1-1
v_gene: TRBV11-2

CDR3aa: ASSPGQFNYGYT
j_gene: TRBJ1-2
v_gene: TRBV7-8

CDR3aa: ASSQEGQGAWETQY
j_gene: TRBJ2-5
v_gene: TRBV4-1

CDR3aa: ASSWMTGGNEKLF
j_gene: TRBJ1-4
v_gene: TRBV11-2

CDR3aa: ASSQVPAEAF
j_gene: TRBJ1-1
v_gene: TRBV4-1

CDR3aa: ASSPRTGQETQY
j_gene: TRBJ2-5
v_gene: TRBV7-9

CDR3aa: ASQTRDRGTGNTIY
j_gene: TRBJ1-3
v_gene: TRBV6-6

CDR3aa: ASSSMAWGGIPYGYT
j_gene: TRBJ1-2
v_gene: TRBV7-2

CDR3aa: ASSAGGDASYGYT
j_gene: TRBJ1-2
v_gene: TRBV27

CDR3aa: ASKWGQGLLF
j_gene: TRBJ2-2
v_gene: TRBV6-5

CDR3aa: ASSLGLAASTDTQY
j_gene: TRBJ2-3
v_gene: TRBV7-2

CDR3aa: ASSLYTGGGFGEKLF
j_gene: TRBJ1-4
v_gene: TRBV5-1